A selection of T cell receptor beta chains follows, all from one sample in a study of breast tumors, draining lymph nodes, adjacent tissues. TCRdb fed the multiplex PCR reads into MiXCR, producing one record per CDR3 protein. The sample yields about 230,000 distinct CDR3 sequences, about 32% seen once. Material: axillary lymph node tissue. These receptors were obtained from a female donor with breast cancer. Some clones in this sample may be carry-over from other donors' samples. Both conserved end residues are part of each CDR3. Each record gives: clone size, J gene, V gene, D gene, CDR3 DNA, CDR3 protein. A D gene is named only where the DNA matches it firmly. Expanded clones get a size class; other rows say once, few or many, or leave the size out.

many TRBJ1-4 TRBV7-9 . TGTGCCAGCAGCGAGGGGACATACCCGAATGAAAAACTGTTTTTT CASSEGTYPNEKLFF
many TRBJ2-1 TRBV2 . TGTGCCAGCAGTGGAGGAGTGACCTCCTACAATGAGCAGTTCTTC CASSGGVTSYNEQFF
many TRBJ1-2 TRBV19 . TGTGCCAGTAGTATTGGCAGATCGAGAACCTATGGCTACACCTTC CASSIGRSRTYGYTF
many TRBJ2-5 TRBV19 . TGTGCCAGTAGTATAGCCAGGGGAGAGACCCAGTACTTC CASSIARGETQYF
few TRBJ2-7 TRBV11-2 TRBD2 TGTGCCAGCAGCTTAACTAGCGGGTATTCACACTACGAGCGGTACTTC CASSLTSGYSHYERYF
many TRBJ2-1 TRBV11-1 . TGTGCCAGCAGCTTAGGGCAGATTGAGCAGTTCTTC CASSLGQIEQFF
. TRBJ1-3 TRBV10-3 . TGTGCCATCAGTAACCCTCGTCTGCTTGGAAACACCATATATTTT CAISNPRLLGNTIYF
many TRBJ2-5 TRBV20-1 TRBD2 TGCAGTGCTAGTGGGACTATCACAGAGACCCAGTACTTC CSASGTITETQYF
. TRBJ1-2 TRBV6-5 TRBD1 TGTGCCAGCAGCCCCTCAGGACAGGGGAGCTATGGCTACACCTTC CASSPSGQGSYGYTF
many TRBJ1-3 TRBV5-1 . TGCGCCAGCAGCCACGGACAGTTCTCTGGAAACACCATATATTTT CASSHGQFSGNTIYF
. TRBJ1-6 TRBV2 . TGTGCCAGCAGTGACTTCCGGGCGAGTAATTCACCCCTCCACTTT CASSDFRASNSPLHF
many TRBJ2-1 TRBV12-3/TRBV12-4 TRBD2 TGTGCCAGCACCCCTCTGGCGGGAGCGGTAAATGAGCAGTTCTTC CASTPLAGAVNEQFF
many TRBJ1-2 TRBV5-5 . TGTGCCAGCAGCTTGGACACCTCTAACTATGGCTACACCTTC CASSLDTSNYGYTF
. TRBJ2-3 TRBV24-1 TRBD2 TGTGCCACCAGTGAGGGGACTAGCGGGAGCCGCACAGATACGCAGTATTTT CATSEGTSGSRTDTQYF
many TRBJ2-2 TRBV28 TRBD1 TGTGCCATACTCGGGACAGCCGGGAACACCGGGGAGCTGTTTTTT CAILGTAGNTGELFF
. TRBJ1-2 TRBV12-3/TRBV12-4 . TGTGCCAGCAGCCCCCGGACGGGCTATGGCTGCACCTTC CASSPRTGYGCTF
many TRBJ1-6 TRBV18 . TGTGCCAGCTCACCACCGGGGTCCGGGATTTCACCCCTCCACTTT CASSPPGSGISPLHF
many TRBJ1-3 TRBV12-3/TRBV12-4 . TGTGCCAGCATCCCCATTAACAGGGATTTGTCTGGAAACACCATATATTTT CASIPINRDLSGNTIYF
. TRBJ1-4 TRBV18 . TGTGCCAGCTCACCGGGGTTCCGTAATGAAAAACTGTTTTTT CASSPGFRNEKLFF
many TRBJ1-1 TRBV7-9 TRBD1 TGTGCCAGCAGCTTAGGTGGACAGGGGAAAGCTTTCTTT CASSLGGQGKAFF
many TRBJ1-5 TRBV6-2/TRBV6-3 . TGTGCCAGCAGTTACTCGCGAGTAGGACGGAGCAATCAGCCCCAGCATTTT CASSYSRVGRSNQPQHF
many TRBJ1-2 TRBV4-1 . TGCGCCAGCAGCCAAGTTATAGGGAGTAACTATGGCTACACCTTC CASSQVIGSNYGYTF
once TRBJ2-6 TRBV20-1 . TGCAGTGCTGGCCTGCCTAGCACAGATACGGCTGGGGCCAACGTCCTGACTTTC CSAGLPSTDTAGANVLTF
many TRBJ1-2 TRBV18 . TGTGCCAGCTCACCAAAACAGGTTTCGGACTATGGCTACACCTTC CASSPKQVSDYGYTF
many TRBJ2-1 TRBV20-1 . TGCAGTGCTAGAGATAAGCCCGACAATGAGCAGTTCTTC CSARDKPDNEQFF
many TRBJ2-1 TRBV5-1 TRBD2 TGCGCCAGCAGCTTCAAAGGCCTGCTAGCGGGCAATGAGCAGTTCTTC CASSFKGLLAGNEQFF
many TRBJ2-5 TRBV4-2 TRBD2 TGTGCCAGCAGCCAAGGGGCTAGCGGGAGCGAGACCCAGTACTTC CASSQGASGSETQYF
once TRBJ1-3 TRBV2 TRBD1 TGTGCCAGCAGGGAGACAGGGTACTATGGCTACACCATATATTTT CASRETGYYGYTIYF
many TRBJ2-3 TRBV9 . TGTGCCAGCAGCGGCACACCCGGGGTCATCACAGATACGCAGTATTTT CASSGTPGVITDTQYF
many TRBJ2-1 TRBV7-9 TRBD2 TGTGCCAGCAGCCTAAAGGCTAGCGGGATTATCAATGAGCAGTTCTTC CASSLKASGIINEQFF
few TRBJ2-1 TRBV3-1 TRBD2 TGTGCCAGCAGCCAAGACAGCGGGACCTACAATGAGCAGTTCTTC CASSQDSGTYNEQFF
. TRBJ2-2 TRBV20-1 TRBD2 TGCAGTGCCCTGAAAGCGGGAGCGGCCGGGGAGCTGTTTTTT CSALKAGAAGELFF
. TRBJ1-1 TRBV9 . TGTGCCAGCAGGCCGGCGGGGCAGCCTGAAGCTTTCTTT CASRPAGQPEAFF
many TRBJ2-7 TRBV15 TRBD2 TGTGCCACCAGCAGAGTGTCGGGAGGGACCTACGAGCAGTACTTC CATSRVSGGTYEQYF
. TRBJ1-4 TRBV9 . TGTGCCAGCAGCGCCCAACCCAGTGAAAAACTGTTTTTT CASSAQPSEKLFF
many TRBJ2-7 TRBV28 . TGTGCCAGCAGTTTGTCCCAGTTATCCTCCTACGAGCAGTACTTC CASSLSQLSSYEQYF
. TRBJ2-1 TRBV11-2 . TGTGCCAGCAGCCCCCGGTACAATGAGCAGTTCTTC CASSPRYNEQFF
. TRBJ1-5 TRBV7-9 . TGTGCCAGCAGCGGAAGGGACTACGAGCAGCCCCAGCATTTT CASSGRDYEQPQHF
many TRBJ2-1 TRBV6-6 TRBD1 TGTGCCAGCCTGTCGCGGGACAGGGGAAACAATGAGCAGTTCTTC CASLSRDRGNNEQFF
. TRBJ1-2 TRBV28 TRBD1 TGTGCCAGCAGTCACGGACAGGGGCGCCCTTCTAACTATGGCTACACCTTC CASSHGQGRPSNYGYTF
. TRBJ2-1 TRBV15 TRBD2 TGTGCCACCAGCGAAACTCGCGCTCTAGCGGGGCGAGACAATGAGCATTTCTTC CATSETRALAGRDNEHFF
. TRBJ2-3 TRBV5-1 . TGCGCCAGCAGCCTATACACATATACGCAGTATTTT CASSLYTYTQYF
. TRBJ2-5 TRBV11-2 TRBD2 TGTGCCAGCAGCTTCACTAGACTAGCGACCCAGTACTTC CASSFTRLATQYF
. TRBJ2-3 TRBV20-1 . TGCAGTGCTGTGGGGAGTGGCGCAGATACGCAGTATTTT CSAVGSGADTQYF
. TRBJ1-6 TRBV6-1 . TGTGCCAGCAGTCGGCGGGGAGAGGGTTCACCCCTCCACTTT CASSRRGEGSPLHF
many TRBJ2-3 TRBV20-1 TRBD2 TGCAGTGCTAGACCACCTAGGACTAGCGGGAGATCAGATACGCAGTATTTT CSARPPRTSGRSDTQYF
many TRBJ1-2 TRBV5-4 . TGTGCCAGCAGCAAACAGGGAGAGGGTGGCTACACCTTC CASSKQGEGGYTF
. TRBJ2-1 TRBV19 . TGTGCCAGTCGATACAACAGGTACAATGAGCAGTTCTTC CASRYNRYNEQFF